A selection of T cell receptor beta chains follows, all from one sample in a study of patients and donors after allogeneic stem cell transplantation. MiXCR, applied by TCRdb to the RT-PCR reads, yields one record per CDR3 protein. The sample includes over 10,000 distinct CDR3 sequences, roughly a quarter of them seen just once. Sequenced: blood, either unsorted or a sorted T cell fraction (not recorded which). All receptors derive from a human donor who was either an allogeneic HSCT recipient or a stem cell or donor lymphocyte infusion donor (not recorded which). It is not recorded whose cells these are; they may come from a transplant donor. Each CDR3 is given with its conserved first and last residue. Each record gives: J gene, clone size, D gene, V gene, CDR3 DNA, CDR3 protein. A D gene is named only where the DNA matches it firmly. Not every row has a clone size; where given, it reads once, few, many or a size class.

>TRBJ2-1|.|.|TRBV27
TGTGCCAGCAGTTTGCTCAGCTCCTACAATGAGCAGTTCTTC
CASSLLSSYNEQFF
>TRBJ1-5|many|.|TRBV9
TGTGCCAGCAGCGTAGAGCCCACGGACAATCAGCCCCAGCATTTT
CASSVEPTDNQPQHF
>TRBJ2-7|.|TRBD2|TRBV29-1
TGCAGCGTACAGCGGGAGAACTCCTACGAGCAGTACTTC
CSVQRENSYEQYF
>TRBJ2-3|medium-sized|TRBD2|TRBV7-3
TGTGCCAGCAGCTTATGGGCCCCCCCTAGCGGGGACAATACGCAGTATTTT
CASSLWAPPSGDNTQYF
>TRBJ2-3|.|.|TRBV28
TGTGCCAGCAGTCCCCTTCCCCCCCGGGACGGGGATACGCAGTATTTT
CASSPLPPRDGDTQYF
>TRBJ1-1|few|.|TRBV18
TGTGCCAGCTCACCTAGTTCAGGGCTGGCGAACACTGAAGCTTTCTTT
CASSPSSGLANTEAFF
>TRBJ2-1|.|TRBD2|TRBV30
TGTGCCTGGAGGCTCCCAGTAGGACTAGCGGGAGGGATCTACAATGAGCAGTTCTTC
CAWRLPVGLAGGIYNEQFF
>TRBJ2-1|few|.|TRBV5-6
TGTGCCAGCAGCGACCAAGGGCTCCTATCGAATGAGCAGTTCTTC
CASSDQGLLSNEQFF
>TRBJ1-5|.|TRBD1|TRBV2
TGTGCCAGCACCCTTTTGGACAGGAGGGTTCAGCCCCAGCATTTT
CASTLLDRRVQPQHF
>TRBJ2-2|few|.|TRBV7-3
TGTGCCAGCAGCCCCCATATGGACCACTTTCTGAGCACCGGGGAGCTGTTTTTT
CASSPHMDHFLSTGELFF
>TRBJ2-1|.|.|TRBV20-1
TGCAGTGCTAGGGATAATGAGCAGTTCTTC
CSARDNEQFF
>TRBJ2-3|.|TRBD2|TRBV4-2
TGTGCCAGCAGCCAAGCGACTAGCGGGACTAGCACAGATACGCAGTATTTT
CASSQATSGTSTDTQYF
>TRBJ2-5|few|.|TRBV4-2
TGTGCCAGCAGCCTAGGGGGACGAGAGACCCAGTACTTC
CASSLGGRETQYF
>TRBJ2-1|.|TRBD2|TRBV20-1
TGCAGTGCTAGAGAAAGCGGGGCCCAGCAGTTCTTC
CSARESGAQQFF
>TRBJ2-1|few|.|TRBV28
TGTGCCAGCAGTCTCAGGGTCCTCCCCTACAATGAGCAGTTCTTC
CASSLRVLPYNEQFF
>TRBJ2-7|.|TRBD2|TRBV10-1
TGCGCCAGCAGTGTGTGGGGTTTGGGACTAGCTTTTAGCTCCTGCGAGCAGCACTTC
CASSVWGLGLAFSSCEQHF
>TRBJ1-2|.|.|TRBV4-3
TGCGCCAGCAGCCCACGGACAGCTTATGGCTACACCTTC
CASSPRTAYGYTF
>TRBJ2-2|.|TRBD2|TRBV6-5
TGTGCCAGCACCGACTGGCTAGCGGGCGGTACCGGGGAGCTGTTTTTT
CASTDWLAGGTGELFF
>TRBJ1-6|many|.|TRBV12-3/TRBV12-4
TGTGCCAGCAACAGACCCAGCCGGGGGTCACCCCTCCACTTT
CASNRPSRGSPLHF
>TRBJ1-2|.|.|TRBV18
TGTGCCAGCTCACCCGTGGTCCCTTACTGGGGCTACACCTTC
CASSPVVPYWGYTF
>TRBJ1-5|few|.|TRBV27
TGTGCCAGCAGTCCTGGCTTCGGCCCTTATAGCAATCAGCCCCAGCATTTT
CASSPGFGPYSNQPQHF
>TRBJ1-2|many|.|TRBV7-9
TGTGCCAGCAGCCCCTGGCGCTCGCCTGGCTACACCTTC
CASSPWRSPGYTF